The 20 T cell receptor beta chains listed next were all sequenced from one sample in a study of CD8 T cells in ankylosing spondylitis. MiXCR, applied by TCRdb to the 5' RACE reads, yields one record per CDR3 protein. Of under 200,000 distinct CDR3 sequences listed, more than 9% are singletons. The material sequenced was blood, either unsorted or a sorted T cell fraction (not recorded which). Receptor source: a male donor with ankylosing spondylitis or in good health (not recorded which).

At least ten counts were recorded for this clonotype. CDR3 loop: CASSLVRAGELFF. CDR3 DNA: TGTGCCAGCAGCTTAGTGCGGGCCGGGGAGCTGTTTTTT. This chain connects TRBV11-2 to TRBJ2-2, with D perhaps matching TRBD2 (5 bases). CDR1 and CDR2 (germline): SGHAT, FQNNGV. V was shortened by 1 base and J by 6 bases, with 6 bases between the two germline ends. The CDR3 loop spans 13 amino acids.

This clonotype was detected ten times or more. CDR3 in amino acids: CASSPGTSPNIQYF. The CDR3 DNA sequence: TGTGCCAGCAGTCCTGGGACTAGCCCGAACATTCAGTACTTC. This chain links TRBV12-3 or TRBV12-4 with TRBJ2-4; 9 positions agree with TRBD2. The CDR3 is 14 amino acids. The junction had 6 bases not matched to a gene; V was cut back by 5 bases and J by 7 bases.

This clonotype showed up many times. The rearrangement links TRBV24-1 to TRBJ2-2; D gene ambiguous. The germline gives CDR1 KGHDR, CDR2 SFDVKD. Trimming cost V 5 bases and J 6 bases, with 9 bases left between them. This CDR3 region has 13 residues. DNA for the CDR3: TGTGCCACCAGTGTGACCGTAGCCGGGGAGCTGTTTTTT. It specifies CATSVTVAGELFF.

The table lists this clonotype with a few counts. The V gene is TRBV6-2 or TRBV6-3, the J gene TRBJ2-1; 13 bases map to TRBD2. V shed 6 bases, J shed 9 bases, and the junction held 11 bases outside the gene matches. The germline CDR1 and CDR2 sequences are MNHEY and SVGEGT. The CDR3 is made up of 16 amino acids. The CDR3: CASRATSGGASSEQFF. The CDR3 DNA reads TGTGCCAGCAGAGCAACTAGCGGGGGGGCCTCTAGTGAGCAGTTCTTC.

This clonotype was detected many times. The V and J genes are TRBV7-2 and TRBJ2-5; D is unresolved. CDR1 SGHTA and CDR2 FQGNSA come from the germline V gene. V dropped 1 base and J dropped 0 bases, with 3 bases sitting between them. The length of the CDR3 is 13 residues. The CDR3 region has the DNA TGTGCCAGCAGCTTAGTCTACCAAGAGACCCAGTACTTC. Its translation is CASSLVYQETQYF.

This clonotype came up a few times. The V and J genes are TRBV5-4 and TRBJ2-3; tentatively, D is TRBD1 (6 bases). V was shortened by 0 bases and J by 4 bases, with 21 bases between the two germline ends. This CDR3 is built from 18 residues. CDR1 is SGHNT and CDR2 is YYREEE in the germline V gene (reference sequence). The CDR3 nucleotides are TGTGCCAGCAGCTTGGCCAGGTGGGACATGAGTGGGCCAGATACGCAGTATTTT. It encodes CASSLARWDMSGPDTQYF.

This clonotype appeared a few times. This chain joins TRBV14 and TRBJ2-3; the D gene is possibly TRBD2 (5 bases). V was cut by 8 bases and J by 4 bases, with 16 bases left in between. Germline V gives CDR1 SGHDN, CDR2 FVKESK. This CDR3 region has 14 residues. CDR3 sequence: CASSPTIPPDTQYF. The CDR3, as DNA: TGTGCCAGCTCTCCGACTATCCCACCAGATACGCAGTATTTT.

This rearrangement joins TRBV11-2 to TRBJ2-1; tentatively, D is TRBD1 or TRBD2 (5 bases each). Deletions cut 6 bases from V and 6 bases from J, with 18 bases between. Looked up from germline, CDR1 is SGHAT and CDR2 is FQNNGV. This CDR3 has 15 amino acids. CDR3 in DNA: TGTGCCAGCAGTGGGGGAGCCAACCCTTCCAATGAGCAGTTCTTC. Translated: CASSGGANPSNEQFF.

This clonotype was observed many times. The rearrangement links TRBV27 to TRBJ2-3; tentative D call: TRBD1 (7 bases). The CDR3 sequence is 16 residues long. The ends were cut back, 4 bases at V and 3 bases at J, with 17 bases in the middle. Germline loops: CDR1 MNHEY, CDR2 SMNVEV (reference sequence). CDR3 nucleotides: TGTGCCAGCAGTTCCCAGGGGGGCAGGGGAACAGATACGCAGTATTTT. It specifies CASSSQGGRGTDTQYF.

At least ten counts were recorded for this clonotype. V gene TRBV5-1 combines with J gene TRBJ1-1, with 7 bases matching TRBD1. CDR3 size: 16 residues. Trimming took 6 bases from V and 0 from J; bases not matched to a gene: 11. Germline V gene sequence: CDR1 SGHRS, CDR2 YFSETQ. Here the CDR3 reads CASNRDRLSMNTEAFF. CDR3 bases: TGCGCCAGCAACCGGGACAGACTTTCTATGAACACTGAAGCTTTCTTT. Supplemented by reference TRBV5-1 and TRBJ1-1, the full variable domain reads KAGVTQTPRYLIKTRGQQVTLSCSPISGHRSVSWYQQTPGQGLQFLFEYFSETQRNKGNFPGRFSGRQFSNSRSEMNVSTLELGDSALYLCASNRDRLSMNTEAFFGQGTRLTVV.

This chain joins TRBV6-5 and TRBJ1-2; 8 bases line up with TRBD1. J gave up 6 bases and V 2 bases, and 8 bases lay outside the gene matches. The germline V gene encodes CDR1 MNHEY and CDR2 SVGAGI. There are 15 residues in the CDR3. The CDR3 sequence: CASSYGRQGSDGYTF. The CDR3 DNA sequence: TGTGCCAGCAGTTACGGGAGACAGGGGTCGGATGGCTACACCTTC.

This clonotype was counted at least ten times. The CDR3 region is CASSLDRDAYNEQFF. For the CDR3, the DNA is TGTGCCAGCAGCTTAGACAGGGACGCCTACAATGAGCAGTTCTTC. This sequence joins TRBV7-7 and TRBJ2-1; possible D gene TRBD1, 6 bases. Germline CDR1 SSHAT, CDR2 FNYEAQ (reference sequence). CDR3 length: 15 amino acids. V was pared by 1 base and J by 2 bases, with 9 bases between.

This clonotype was detected many times. The chain is built from TRBV11-2 and TRBJ2-7, with TRBD1 as a possible D gene (5 bases). Deletions cut 1 base from V and 5 bases from J, with 9 bases between. This CDR3 is 13 amino acids long. Germline CDR1 SGHAT, CDR2 FQNNGV. Written as DNA, the CDR3 is TGTGCCAGCAGCTTAGGAAGGGGCAACGAGCAGTACTTC. Protein sequence: CASSLGRGNEQYF.

This clonotype was counted ten times or more. The chain has TRBV10-3 and TRBJ1-1, with D possibly matching TRBD1 (5 bases). V was pared by 7 bases and J by 3 bases, with 18 bases between. Germline values: CDR1 ENHRY, CDR2 SYGVKD. The CDR3 runs to 15 residues. The CDR3 spells CAINPGRGRDTEAFF. CDR3 DNA: TGTGCCATCAACCCCGGGAGGGGTCGTGACACTGAAGCTTTCTTT.

This clonotype occurred many times. V and J are TRBV6-2 or TRBV6-3 and TRBJ2-7; TRBD1 matches at 7 bases. Trimming cost V 4 bases and J 5 bases; bases outside gene matches: 8. This CDR3 comprises 14 residues. The V gene's germline CDR1 is MNHEY and CDR2 SVGEGT. The CDR3 loop is CASSSYRGMNEQYF. The CDR3 DNA reads TGTGCCAGCAGTTCCTACAGGGGAATGAACGAGCAGTACTTC.

Only a few counts were recorded for this clonotype. CDR3 loop: CAAGGWEANTGELFF. CDR3 DNA: TGTGCCGCCGGGGGATGGGAAGCGAACACCGGGGAGCTGTTTTTT. The V and J genes are TRBV27 and TRBJ2-2, with D possibly matching TRBD2 (6 bases). The CDR3 covers 15 residues. Germline V gene sequence: CDR1 MNHEY, CDR2 SMNVEV (reference sequence). V was trimmed by 11 bases and J by 0 bases, leaving 16 bases between them.

Turning to this clonotype: Since a much larger clone is just one base distant, this may be a read error. The chain has TRBV9 and TRBJ2-7, with TRBD1 as a possible D gene (6 bases). The CDR3 has 15 residues. The germline V gene has CDR1 SGDLS and CDR2 YYNGEE. This chain's CDR3 is CASSPRRDINYAQYF. CDR3 coding DNA: TGTGCCAGCAGCCCTCGCCGGGACATAAACTACGCGCAGTACTTC.

This clonotype occurred many times. V gene TRBV20-1 combines with J gene TRBJ1-1, with 8 bases aligning to TRBD1. The germline CDR1 and CDR2 sequences are DFQATT and SNEGSKA (reference sequence). This CDR3 region has 15 residues. V lost 3 bases, J lost 5 bases, and 11 bases stayed unmatched. The CDR3 region has the DNA TGCAGTGCTAGTAAAGGACAGGGAAGGGGAACTGAAGCTTTCTTT. Its translation: CSASKGQGRGTEAFF.

In its sample, this clonotype was seen many times. The junction departs from germline at one end; a sequencing error may be responsible. This chain joins TRBV24-1 and TRBJ1-2, with 8 bases lining up with TRBD1. From germline, CDR1 is KGHDR and CDR2 SFDVKD. The CDR3 contains 13 residues. The CDR3 coding sequence is TGTGCCACCAGTGAAGGCAGGGGGCGCGAGACTTACTTC. Protein: CATSEGRGRETYF.

This clonotype was seen repeatedly, ten times or more. The rearrangement joins TRBV6-5 to TRBJ1-3; D not certain. Trimming took off 5 bases at V and 1 base at J, with 3 bases between the two ends. CDR1 is MNHEY, CDR2 SVGAGI, per germline. The CDR3 totals 12 residues. The CDR3 region is CASSPSGNTIYF. CDR3 bases: TGTGCCAGCAGTCCGTCTGGAAACACCATATATTTT.